The 12 T cell receptor beta chains presented below share a single source sample, sequenced in a study of chemoradiotherapy in HPV16-positive cancers. The assay was immunoSEQ multiplex PCR, and TCRdb's table has in-frame clones only and misses some. The top ten clones hold 10% of a sample with 8,500 to 10,000 clones, around 80% of them seen once. The specimen was obtained from a patient who underwent chemoradiotherapy. These receptors came from a human donor with HPV-associated anogenital cancer.

CDR3 sequence: CASRPTGAGANVLTF. The CDR3 DNA follows: TGTGCCAGCAGACCCACAGGGGCAGGGGCCAACGTCCTGACTTTC. The chain links TRBV6-5 to TRBJ2-6, with 7 positions matching TRBD1. The CDR3 is 15 amino acids. The J segment lost 4 bases and the V segment lost 6 bases, leaving 6 bases of the junction unmatched. Germline CDR1 reads MNHEY; CDR2 reads SVGAGI.

The chain recombines TRBV9 with TRBJ2-7; D is tentatively TRBD1 or TRBD2 (6 bases each). From germline, CDR1 is SGDLS and CDR2 YYNGEE. The V end lost 4 bases, the J end lost 3 bases, and 17 bases lay between the germline ends. The CDR3 sequence is 15 residues long. CDR3 loop: CASSQLPGGDYEQYF. The CDR3, as DNA: TGTGCCAGCAGCCAACTACCCGGGGGCGACTACGAGCAGTACTTC.

This clone was seen more than once but under ten times. The chain joins TRBV27 to TRBJ1-4, with TRBD1 matching 7 bases. Germline loops: CDR1 MNHEY, CDR2 SMNVEV (reference sequence). V shed 5 bases, J shed 7 bases, and the junction held 7 bases outside the gene matches. This CDR3 is 14 amino acids long. CDR3 amino acids: CASSGQDVGEKLFF. CDR3 nucleotide sequence: TGTGCCAGCAGTGGACAGGACGTCGGTGAAAAACTGTTTTTT.

The rearrangement uses TRBV29-1 and TRBJ1-2, with D possibly TRBD1 on 5 matching bases. Between the trimmed V and J ends, which lost 3 bases and 1 base, there was a span of 21 bases. The CDR3 covers 17 residues. Germline CDR1 SQVTM, CDR2 ANQGSEA. The CDR3 loop is CSVEYGVTGSLNYGYTF. CDR3 coding DNA: TGCAGCGTTGAGTATGGAGTAACAGGTTCCCTTAACTATGGCTACACCTTC.

The chain carries TRBV9 and TRBJ2-7; 8 bases align to TRBD2. Germline trimming cut 0 bases from V and 3 bases from J; bases unmatched to any gene: 8. The CDR3 contains 16 residues. CDR1 SGDLS and CDR2 YYNGEE come from the germline V gene. The CDR3 loop reads CASSVDGGGVIYEQYF. CDR3 nucleotide sequence: TGTGCCAGCAGCGTAGACGGGGGGGGCGTAATCTACGAGCAGTACTTC.

This clone showed up just once. The rearrangement uses TRBV7-2 and TRBJ2-7; possibly TRBD2 for D (7 bases). The V gene's germline CDR1 is SGHTA and CDR2 FQGNSA. V lost 2 bases to trimming and J lost 6 bases, with 11 bases between them. The CDR3 loop spans 13 amino acids. The CDR3 sequence: CASSLRRGGEQYF. DNA for the CDR3: TGTGCCAGCAGCTTAAGGAGGGGGGGCGAGCAGTACTTC.

This chain joins TRBV7-2 and TRBJ1-5; tentatively, D is TRBD1 (6 bases). Looked up from germline, CDR1 is SGHTA and CDR2 is FQGNSA. Trimming took off 1 base at V and 6 bases at J, with 10 bases between the two ends. This CDR3 region has 14 residues. The CDR3 sequence: CASSLVPQGQPQHF. CDR3 in DNA: TGTGCCAGCAGCTTAGTCCCACAGGGTCAGCCCCAGCATTTT.

The chain is built from TRBV2 and TRBJ1-5; D perhaps matches TRBD1 (5 bases). The CDR3 runs 17 residues. Trimming pared 4 bases from V and 1 base from J, leaving 17 bases between. CDR1 SNHLY and CDR2 FYNNEI come from the germline V gene. CDR3 sequence reads: CASSAQVGSSSNQPQHF. CDR3 coding DNA: TGTGCCAGCAGTGCACAGGTAGGGAGCTCGAGCAATCAGCCCCAGCATTTT.

The chain uses TRBV5-4 and TRBJ1-3; the D is unclear. Per germline, CDR1 SGHNT and CDR2 YYREEE (reference sequence). Trimming cost V 4 bases and J 2 bases, with 13 bases left between them. The CDR3 runs to 15 residues. The CDR3 protein is CASSLGVRTGNTIYF. CDR3 sequence (DNA): TGTGCCAGCAGCCTCGGAGTCAGAACTGGAAACACCATATATTTT.

A few counts support this clone. The J gene is TRBJ1-5, the V gene TRBV27, with D uncertain. The germline V and J ends were trimmed by 1 base and 5 bases, with 6 bases remaining between them. Germline V CDR1 and CDR2: MNHEY, SMNVEV (reference sequence). CDR3 length: 13 amino acids. The DNA for the CDR3 is TGTGCCAGCAGTTTATGGGCACATCAGCCCCAGCATTTT. Translated, it gives CASSLWAHQPQHF.

The chain employs TRBV5-4 and TRBJ2-3; no clear D. CDR3 length: 13 amino acids. The V end lost 0 bases, the J end lost 2 bases, and 4 bases lay between the germline ends. Germline lookup yields CDR1 SGHNT and CDR2 YYREEE (reference sequence). The CDR3 DNA reads as TGTGCCAGCAGCTTGGGCGCCACAGATACGCAGTATTTT. Translating it yields CASSLGATDTQYF.

The chain has TRBV4-1 and TRBJ2-3, with D possibly TRBD1 on 5 matching bases. V was shortened by 0 bases and J by 2 bases, with 15 bases between the two germline ends. CDR3 length: 17 residues. Germline V gives CDR1 MGHRA, CDR2 YSYEKL. The CDR3 loop reads CASSQDTGAGPTDTQYF. The CDR3 DNA reads as TGCGCCAGCAGCCAAGATACAGGAGCAGGGCCCACAGATACGCAGTATTTT.